The sequence of this TCR beta chain was determined in a study of cytomegalovirus exposure and HLA in healthy donors. Sequenced by immunoSEQ multiplex PCR; TCRdb stores in-frame clones only, minus some. This table holds about 110,000 clones, roughly 88% found once. Trimming removed 6 bases from V and 6 bases from J, with 15 bases in between. The CDR3 sequence is 14 residues long. Germline loops: CDR1 SEHNR, CDR2 FQNEAQ (reference sequence). The sequencing sample was made of PBMCs. V gene TRBV7-9 combines with J gene TRBJ1-5, with a weak D call TRBD1 (5 bases). This TCR derives from a woman younger than 30 in good health and CMV-seronegative. The CDR3 spells CASSQGPGSQPQHF. The CDR3 DNA reads as TGTGCCAGCAGTCAGGGTCCCGGGTCTCAGCCCCAGCATTTT.